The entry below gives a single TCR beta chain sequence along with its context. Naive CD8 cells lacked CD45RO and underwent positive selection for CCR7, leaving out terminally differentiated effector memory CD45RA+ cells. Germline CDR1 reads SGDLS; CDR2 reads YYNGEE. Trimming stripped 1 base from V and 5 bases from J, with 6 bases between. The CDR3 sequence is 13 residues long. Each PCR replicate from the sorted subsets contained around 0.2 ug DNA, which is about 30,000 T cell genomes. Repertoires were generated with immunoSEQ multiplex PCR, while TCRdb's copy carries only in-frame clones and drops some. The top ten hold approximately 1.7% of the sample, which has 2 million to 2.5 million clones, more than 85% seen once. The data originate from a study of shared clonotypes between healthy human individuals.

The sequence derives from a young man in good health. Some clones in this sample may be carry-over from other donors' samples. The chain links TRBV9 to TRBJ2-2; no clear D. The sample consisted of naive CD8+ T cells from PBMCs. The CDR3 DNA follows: TGTGCCAGCAGCGTATTAGAGACCGGGGAGCTGTTTTTT. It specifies CASSVLETGELFF.